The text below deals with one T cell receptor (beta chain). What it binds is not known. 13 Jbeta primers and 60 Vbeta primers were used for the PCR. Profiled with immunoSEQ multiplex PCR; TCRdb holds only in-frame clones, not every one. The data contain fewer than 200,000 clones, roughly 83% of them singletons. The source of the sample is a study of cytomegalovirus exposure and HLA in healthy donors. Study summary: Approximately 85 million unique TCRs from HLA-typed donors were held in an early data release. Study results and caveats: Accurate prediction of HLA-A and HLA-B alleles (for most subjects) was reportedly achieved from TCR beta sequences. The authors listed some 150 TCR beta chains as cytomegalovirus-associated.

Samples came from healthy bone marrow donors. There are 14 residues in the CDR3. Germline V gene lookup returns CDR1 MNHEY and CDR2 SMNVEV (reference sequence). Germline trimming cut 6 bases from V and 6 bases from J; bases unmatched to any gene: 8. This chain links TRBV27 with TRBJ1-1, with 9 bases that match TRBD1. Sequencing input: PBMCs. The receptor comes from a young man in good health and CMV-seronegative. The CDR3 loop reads CASRTGGMRAEAFF. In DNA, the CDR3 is TGTGCCAGCAGGACAGGGGGGATGAGGGCTGAAGCTTTCTTT.